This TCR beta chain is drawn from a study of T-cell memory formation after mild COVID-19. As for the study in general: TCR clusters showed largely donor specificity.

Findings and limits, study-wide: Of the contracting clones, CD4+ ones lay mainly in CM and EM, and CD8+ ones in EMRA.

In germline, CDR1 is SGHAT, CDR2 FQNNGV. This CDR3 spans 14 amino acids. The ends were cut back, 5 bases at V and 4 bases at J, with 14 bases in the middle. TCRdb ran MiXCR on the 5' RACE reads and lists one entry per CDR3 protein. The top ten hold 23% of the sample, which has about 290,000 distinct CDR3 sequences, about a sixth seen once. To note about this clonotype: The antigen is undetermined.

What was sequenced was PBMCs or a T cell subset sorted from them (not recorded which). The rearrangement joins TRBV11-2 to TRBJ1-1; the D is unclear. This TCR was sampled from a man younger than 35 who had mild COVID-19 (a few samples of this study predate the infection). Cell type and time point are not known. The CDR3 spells CASSPRRRGTEAFF. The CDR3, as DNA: TGTGCCAGCAGCCCCCGGCGTCGGGGCACTGAAGCTTTCTTT. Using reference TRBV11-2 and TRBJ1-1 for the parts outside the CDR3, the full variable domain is EAGVAQSPRYKIIEKRQSVAFWCNPISGHATLYWYQQILGQGPKLLIQFQNNGVVDDSQLPKDRFSAERLKGVDSTLKIQPAKLEDSAVYLCASSPRRRGTEAFFGQGTRLTVV.